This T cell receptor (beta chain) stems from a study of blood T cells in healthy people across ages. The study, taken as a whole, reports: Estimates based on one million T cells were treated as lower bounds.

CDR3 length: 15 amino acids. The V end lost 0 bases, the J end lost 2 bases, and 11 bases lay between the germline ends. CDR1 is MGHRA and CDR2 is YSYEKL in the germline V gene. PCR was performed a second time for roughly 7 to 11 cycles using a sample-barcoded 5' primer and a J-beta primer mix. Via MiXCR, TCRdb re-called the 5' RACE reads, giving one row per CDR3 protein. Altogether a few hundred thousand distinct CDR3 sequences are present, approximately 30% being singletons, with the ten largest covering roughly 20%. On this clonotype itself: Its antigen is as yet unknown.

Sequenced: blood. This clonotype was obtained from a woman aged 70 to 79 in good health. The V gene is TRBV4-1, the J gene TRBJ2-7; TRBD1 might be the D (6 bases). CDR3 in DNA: TGCGCCAGCAGCCAAGATCGGACAGCTACCTACGAGCAGTACTTC. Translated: CASSQDRTATYEQYF.